This TCR beta chain was profiled in a study of control samples from healthy donors and cancer patients. The protocol was immunoSEQ multiplex PCR, while the TCRdb copy is restricted to in-frame clones and leaves out a portion. The data show approximately 140,000 clones, around nine tenths seen once. Trimming shortened V by 8 bases and J by 4 bases, and 8 bases separated the two germline ends. This CDR3 comprises 11 residues. This TCR derives from a woman between 25 and 40 years old in good health. The sample taken for sequencing was blood. The V call is TRBV12-3 or TRBV12-4, the J call TRBJ2-5; weak D call: TRBD2 (5 bases). This chain's CDR3 is CASRRGETQYF. CDR3 DNA sequence: TGTGCCAGCCGTCGGGGAGAGACCCAGTACTTC.